Below, 19 T cell receptor beta chains from the same sample are listed, as sequenced in a study of CD8 T cells in Susac syndrome. When the RNA was reverse transcribed, random hexamers were used with an input of roughly 0.45 to 1 ug. TCRdb reprocessed the immunoSEQ multiplex PCR reads with MiXCR, giving one entry per CDR3 protein. Of tens of thousands of distinct CDR3 sequences listed, over 85% are singletons. The source material was CD8+ T cells from PBMCs. These receptors all stem from a human donor with multiple sclerosis.

The CDR3, as DNA: TGTGCCATCAGTGAAGTAAAGACGGATCAGCCCCAGCATTTT. Residues: CAISEVKTDQPQHF. The chain has TRBV10-3 and TRBJ1-5; D call uncertain. V shed 3 bases and J shed 5 bases, with 11 bases lying between them. The CDR3 loop spans 14 amino acids. Per germline, CDR1 ENHRY and CDR2 SYGVKD.

The chain joins TRBV20-1 to TRBJ1-1; 7 nucleotides agree with TRBD1. Germline assignment: CDR1 DFQATT and CDR2 SNEGSKA (reference sequence). The J segment lost 4 bases and the V segment lost 6 bases, leaving 8 bases of the junction unmatched. There are 13 residues in the CDR3. CDR3 sequence: CSANRGLGTEAFF. The CDR3 region has the DNA TGCAGTGCCAACAGGGGCCTGGGCACTGAAGCTTTCTTT.

This clonotype was observed once. The chain links TRBV5-1 to TRBJ2-7; TRBD2 agrees at 13 bases. Germline values: CDR1 SGHRS, CDR2 YFSETQ. The CDR3 loop spans 17 amino acids. The J segment lost 3 bases and the V segment lost 4 bases, leaving 10 bases of the junction unmatched. CDR3 in DNA: TGCGCCAGCAGCGTGGGACTAGCGGGGCCCTGGGACTACGAGCAGTACTTC. Translated, it gives CASSVGLAGPWDYEQYF.

The rearrangement links TRBV3-1 to TRBJ1-2; 9 nucleotides line up with TRBD1. The CDR3 runs to 14 residues. Germline V lookup: CDR1 LGHDT, CDR2 YNNKEL (reference sequence). With 4 bases clipped from V and 8 bases from J, the junction kept 8 bases outside the gene matches. CDR3 amino acids: CASSPGTGLFGYTF. The CDR3 DNA sequence: TGTGCCAGCAGCCCCGGGACAGGGCTATTCGGCTACACCTTC.

The DNA for the CDR3 is TGTGCCTGGAGTTCCCTGCCCGGGGAGCTGTTTTTT. Translation: CAWSSLPGELFF. The genes are TRBV30 and TRBJ2-2; D gene uncertain. With 2 bases removed from V and 6 bases from J, the gap between germline ends came to 7 bases. The CDR3 covers 12 residues. Per the germline V gene, CDR1 is GTSNPN and CDR2 is SVGIG (reference sequence).

This clonotype has only one observation. This chain connects TRBV29-1 to TRBJ2-7; D remains unclear. Germline V lookup: CDR1 SQVTM, CDR2 ANQGSEA. V shed 6 bases and J shed 0 bases, with 12 bases lying between them. The CDR3 has 13 amino acids. The CDR3 nucleotides are TGCAGCGTAACGTCCAGTAGCTCCTACGAGCAGTACTTC. Protein sequence: CSVTSSSSYEQYF.

The chain joins TRBV20-1 to TRBJ2-1; TRBD1 might be the D (5 bases). The CDR3 is made up of 11 amino acids. Germline CDR1 DFQATT, CDR2 SNEGSKA (reference sequence). V lost 2 bases to trimming and J lost 9 bases, with 8 bases between them. CDR3 sequence reads: CSARSGPEQFF. DNA of the CDR3: TGCAGTGCTAGATCAGGGCCTGAGCAGTTCTTC.

The chain carries TRBV27 and TRBJ2-7; 10 bases line up with TRBD2. The CDR3 loop spans 14 amino acids. Germline trimming cut 2 bases from V and 3 bases from J; bases unmatched to any gene: 1. The germline V gene encodes CDR1 MNHEY and CDR2 SMNVEV (reference sequence). The CDR3 DNA sequence: TGTGCCAGCAGTTTAAGCGGGAGGGTCTACGAGCAGTACTTC. It is translated as CASSLSGRVYEQYF.

The chain employs TRBV4-1 and TRBJ1-2; D not resolved. Trimming pared 2 bases from V and 2 bases from J, leaving 18 bases between. The CDR3 length is 17 residues. CDR1 and CDR2 from the germline V gene are MGHRA and YSYEKL. DNA of the CDR3: TGCGCCAGCAGCCAACCTCTAATTCTGGAATTGAACTATGGCTACACCTTC. Amino acid sequence: CASSQPLILELNYGYTF.

Only one count was recorded for this clonotype. The chain is built from TRBV27 and TRBJ2-1; 9 nucleotides match TRBD1. From germline, CDR1 is MNHEY and CDR2 SMNVEV (reference sequence). The length of the CDR3 is 16 residues. Germline trimming cut 6 bases from V and 3 bases from J; bases unmatched to any gene: 9. Here the CDR3 DNA reads TGTGCCAGCAGCCCCGGGACAGGGCTGATCTACAATGAGCAGTTCTTC. This encodes CASSPGTGLIYNEQFF.

This clonotype was recorded only once. The chain employs TRBV29-1 and TRBJ1-1; D not resolved. The germline gives CDR1 SQVTM, CDR2 ANQGSEA. The CDR3 covers 10 residues. V lost 5 bases, J lost 10 bases, and 11 bases lay in between. The CDR3 loop reads CSVRTVVAFF. CDR3 DNA sequence: TGCAGCGTTAGGACGGTTGTAGCTTTCTTT.

The rearrangement uses TRBV19 and TRBJ1-1; D remains ambiguous. Per the germline V gene, CDR1 is LNHDA and CDR2 is SQIVND (reference sequence). With 10 bases removed from V and 0 bases from J, the gap between germline ends came to 12 bases. The CDR3 extends over 13 amino acids. CDR3 nucleotide sequence: TGTGCCACTAAGGGAAACTTGAACACTGAAGCTTTCTTT. Translating it yields CATKGNLNTEAFF.

The V call is TRBV6-5, the J call TRBJ2-5; 8 bases are a match to TRBD2. Trimming removed 5 bases from V and 4 bases from J; junction bases left unmatched: 9. This CDR3 is built from 15 residues. Germline lookup yields CDR1 MNHEY and CDR2 SVGAGI. CDR3 region: CASSPLTSGRETQYF. The CDR3 nucleotides read TGTGCCAGCAGTCCCCTAACTAGCGGTCGAGAGACCCAGTACTTC.

The genes are TRBV6-2 or TRBV6-3 and TRBJ2-6; D is uncertain. The CDR3 runs to 15 residues. Trimming took off 5 bases at V and 2 bases at J, with 10 bases between the two ends. Germline CDR1 is MNHEY and CDR2 is SVGEGT. The CDR3 DNA sequence: TGTGCCAGCAGTGACGCTCGGCCTGGGGCCAACGTCCTGACTTTC. Protein: CASSDARPGANVLTF.

V is TRBV6-1 and J is TRBJ1-2; TRBD1 might be the D (6 bases). This CDR3 comprises 14 residues. Looked up from germline, CDR1 is MNHNS and CDR2 is SASEGT. V dropped 1 base and J dropped 0 bases, with 6 bases sitting between them. CDR3 protein: CASSEGTANYGYTF. The CDR3 nucleotides are TGTGCCAGCAGTGAAGGGACAGCTAACTATGGCTACACCTTC.

The chain is built from TRBV9 and TRBJ1-1; D unresolved. The CDR3 has 13 amino acids. CDR1 SGDLS and CDR2 YYNGEE come from the germline V gene. Deletions cut 1 base from V and 1 base from J, with 5 bases between. Written as DNA, the CDR3 is TGTGCCAGCAGCGTACGGGGGAACACTGAAGCTTTCTTT. It is translated as CASSVRGNTEAFF. Based on the CDR3 plus reference TRBV9 and TRBJ1-1, the full variable domain is DSGVTQTPKHLITATGQRVTLRCSPRSGDLSVYWYQQSLDQGLQFLIQYYNGEERAKGNILERFSAQQFPDLHSELNLSSLELGDSALYFCASSVRGNTEAFFGQGTRLTVV.

The V and J genes are TRBV20-1 and TRBJ1-2, with 9 positions matching TRBD1. Germline V CDR1 and CDR2: DFQATT, SNEGSKA (reference sequence). This CDR3 contains 15 residues. The trim removed 1 base at V and 4 bases at J, leaving 7 bases unmatched. CDR3 sequence reads: CSARAKTGGIYGYTF. The CDR3 DNA sequence: TGCAGTGCTAGAGCAAAGACAGGGGGGATCTATGGCTACACCTTC.

The chain carries TRBV2 and TRBJ1-1, with a weak D call TRBD1 (5 bases). CDR1 is SNHLY and CDR2 is FYNNEI in the germline V gene. V was shortened by 7 bases and J by 0 bases, with 12 bases between the two germline ends. The CDR3 has 14 amino acids. Written as DNA, the CDR3 is TGTGCCAGCACCCCGGGACGGATGAACACTGAAGCTTTCTTT. It translates to CASTPGRMNTEAFF.

V usage is TRBV12-5 and J usage is TRBJ2-1, with D perhaps matching TRBD2 (6 bases). Germline CDR1 and CDR2: LGHNT and FRNRAP. Trimming took 4 bases from V and 1 from J, leaving 11 bases between them. This CDR3 contains 15 residues. Written as DNA, the CDR3 is TGTGCTAGTGGTTCCATTAGCGGTTCCTACAATGAGCAGTTCTTC. Protein sequence: CASGSISGSYNEQFF.